The TCR beta chain under discussion was sequenced for a study of OX40 agonist ivuxolimab in advanced cancers. Broadly, across the study: Ivuxolimab was an agonistic, fully human IgG2 monoclonal antibody directed against OX40 (CD134), a costimulatory receptor. In the dose-escalation cohort, 82.7% of patients were male, and the mean age was around 60 years, with a range of about 20 to 79. Intravenous ivuxolimab was administered to patients every 2 weeks at six dose levels: 0.01, 0.1, 0.3, 1.5, 3 and 10 mg/kg. Among the roughly 54 dose-escalation patients, roughly 20 had hepatocellular carcinoma, roughly 15 melanoma, 9 renal cell carcinoma and 9 head and neck cancer. The point of sequencing TCRbeta in the periphery was to test whether ivuxolimab changed TCR sequence diversity and drove clonal T-cell expansion. Partial responses occurred in three dose-escalation patients, of whom one had hepatocellular carcinoma and two had cutaneous melanoma. The paper covers the monotherapy dose-escalation part of the phase I ivuxolimab trial, which included N of about 50 patients. Prior anti-PD-1, anti-PD-L1 or anti-CTLA-4 therapy was permitted, and checkpoint inhibitors had been received by around 39% of dose-escalation patients.

To sequence the TCRbeta CDR3 region, genomic DNA was isolated from the sorted cells. TCRbeta CDR3 regions were sequenced using the immunoSEQ Assay. The clones in this table, taken by TCRdb from immuneACCESS, are in-frame only. Not every clone is retained; where verified, under half of the shortfall comes from an unresolved V gene, and the cause of the rest is unknown. The sample data list 60,000 to 75,000 clones, and around 83% of these were observed just once. The ten top clones hold about 3.9% of the sample. A remark on this clone: The antigen this receptor binds is unknown. No base quality values were provided; no much bigger clone lies one nucleotide off.

Summary of the overall study and its limitations: At doses from 0.1 to 3.0 mg/kg, clonal expansion was seen in both CD4+ and CD8+ blood T cells between baseline and week 6. Partial responders in the 0.1-3.0 mg/kg groups had among the lowest normalized peripheral clonal expansion, especially among CD8+ T cells. Low levels of normalized T-cell clonal expansion were also shown by some nonresponding patients. The antigen specificity of the clonally expanded peripheral T cells was not determined. After ivuxolimab, more expanded clones were found on average in CD8+ T cells than in CD4+ T cells.

The trial excluded patients who had a history of autoimmune disease or were on systemic immunosuppression. Peripheral blood for TCR sequencing was collected from all dose cohorts at baseline, on cycle 4 day 1, and on cycle 7 day 1. Samples were obtained from an open-label, multicenter, first-in-human phase I dose-escalation trial of ivuxolimab. The trial enrolled adults with locally advanced or metastatic head and neck squamous cell, hepatocellular, melanoma or renal cell carcinoma. Before TCR sequencing, CD4+ T cells and CD8+ T cells were sorted from peripheral blood as separate populations. The CDR3 has 15 amino acids, counting the end cysteine and phenylalanine. CDR3 DNA is the only sequence kept; it has 45 bases, read in frame from the first base. V has 2 bases trimmed and J has 5 bases trimmed; junction bases matching no gene number 8. For CDR1 and CDR2, the germline V gene (reference sequence) lists SGHNT and YYREEE.

The sequencing here drew on CD4+ or CD8+ T cells sorted from blood, taken in a trial of the OX40 agonist ivuxolimab. The receptor was isolated from an adult with an advanced solid tumor such as melanoma, head and neck, liver or kidney cancer. The rearrangement joined TRBV5-4 to TRBJ1-2; TRBD1 lines up with 8 middle nucleotides. CDR3 region: CASSFPGQGGYGYTF. The DNA sequence is given as TGTGCCAGCAGCTTCCCCGGACAGGGCGGGTATGGCTACACCTTC.